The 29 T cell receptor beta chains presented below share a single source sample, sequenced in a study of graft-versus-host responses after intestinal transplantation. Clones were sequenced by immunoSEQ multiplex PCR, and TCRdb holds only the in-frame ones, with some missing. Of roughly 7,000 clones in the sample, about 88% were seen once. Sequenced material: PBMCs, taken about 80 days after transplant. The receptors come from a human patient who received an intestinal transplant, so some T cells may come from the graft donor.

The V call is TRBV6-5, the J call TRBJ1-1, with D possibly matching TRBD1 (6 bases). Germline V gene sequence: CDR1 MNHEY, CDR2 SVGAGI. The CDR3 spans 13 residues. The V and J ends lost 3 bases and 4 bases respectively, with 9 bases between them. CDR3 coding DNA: TGTGCCAGCAGTTATGGAGGGGGCACTGAAGCTTTCTTT. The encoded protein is CASSYGGGTEAFF.

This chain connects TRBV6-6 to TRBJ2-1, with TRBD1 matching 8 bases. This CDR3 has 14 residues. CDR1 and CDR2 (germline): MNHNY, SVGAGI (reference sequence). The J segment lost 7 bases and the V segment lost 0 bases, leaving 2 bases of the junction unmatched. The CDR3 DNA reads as TGTGCCAGCAGTTACTCCCAGGGGGCGAATGAGCAGTTCTTC. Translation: CASSYSQGANEQFF.

DNA for the CDR3: TGTGCCAGCAGCTTAGCCCGGGGGGGCACAGATACGCAGTATTTT. It yields the protein CASSLARGGTDTQYF. V gene TRBV7-2 combines with J gene TRBJ2-3; 7 bases match TRBD2. Germline CDR1 reads SGHTA; CDR2 reads FQGNSA. The CDR3 runs to 15 residues. Trimming removed 0 bases from V and 1 base from J; junction bases left unmatched: 1.

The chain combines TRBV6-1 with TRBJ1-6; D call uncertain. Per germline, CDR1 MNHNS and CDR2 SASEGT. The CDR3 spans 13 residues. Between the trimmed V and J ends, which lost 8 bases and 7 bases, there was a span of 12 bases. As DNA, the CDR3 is TGTGCCAGCGGTGCAGGTTCAAATTCACCCCTCCACTTT. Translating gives CASGAGSNSPLHF.

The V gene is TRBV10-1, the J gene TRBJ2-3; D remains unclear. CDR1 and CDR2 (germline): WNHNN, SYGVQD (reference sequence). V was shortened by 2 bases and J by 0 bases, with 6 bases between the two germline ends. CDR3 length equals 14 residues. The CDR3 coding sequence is TGCGCCAGCAGTGAGAACCCTAGCACAGATACGCAGTATTTT. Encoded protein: CASSENPSTDTQYF.

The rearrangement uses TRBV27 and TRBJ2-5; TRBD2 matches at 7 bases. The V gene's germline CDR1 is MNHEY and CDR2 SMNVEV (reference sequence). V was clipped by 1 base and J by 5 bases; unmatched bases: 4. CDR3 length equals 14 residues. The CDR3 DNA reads TGTGCCAGCAGTTTATGGGGGGGAAGGGAGACCCAGTACTTC. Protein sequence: CASSLWGGRETQYF.

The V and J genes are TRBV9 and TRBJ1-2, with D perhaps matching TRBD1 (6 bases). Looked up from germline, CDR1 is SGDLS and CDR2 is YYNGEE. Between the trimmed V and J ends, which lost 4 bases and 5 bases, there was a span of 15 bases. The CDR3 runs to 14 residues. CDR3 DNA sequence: TGTGCCAGCAGCTCGGGGGCGGAGAATTATGGCTACACCTTC. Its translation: CASSSGAENYGYTF.

The CDR3 sequence: CASSRGQGAPEAFF. The CDR3 bases are TGTGCCAGCAGCCGAGGACAGGGGGCCCCTGAAGCTTTCTTT. The gene calls are TRBV11-1 and TRBJ1-1; 11 bases line up with TRBD1. CDR1 SGHAT and CDR2 FQDESV come from the germline V gene (reference sequence). The CDR3 sequence is 14 residues long. Germline trimming cut 5 bases from V and 6 bases from J; bases unmatched to any gene: 5. The full variable domain, with the rest looked up from reference TRBV11-1 and TRBJ1-1, is EAEVAQSPRYKITEKSQAVAFWCDPISGHATLYWYRQILGQGPELLVQFQDESVVDDSQLPKDRFSAERLKGVDSTLKIQPAELGDSAMYLCASSRGQGAPEAFFGQGTRLTVV.

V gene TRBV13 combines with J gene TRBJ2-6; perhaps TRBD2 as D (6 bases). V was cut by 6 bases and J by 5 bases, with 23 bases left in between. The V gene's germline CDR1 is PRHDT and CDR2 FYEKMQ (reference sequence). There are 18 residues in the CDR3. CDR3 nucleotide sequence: TGTGCCAGCAGACTAGCCAAGCTGAGTACAAGTCGGGCCAACGTCCTGACTTTC. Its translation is CASRLAKLSTSRANVLTF.

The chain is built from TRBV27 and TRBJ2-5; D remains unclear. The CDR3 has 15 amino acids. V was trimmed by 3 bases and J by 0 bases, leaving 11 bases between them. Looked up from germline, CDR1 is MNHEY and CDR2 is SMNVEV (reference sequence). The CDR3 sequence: CASSFVPPYQETQYF. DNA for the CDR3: TGTGCCAGCAGTTTCGTCCCTCCGTACCAAGAGACCCAGTACTTC.

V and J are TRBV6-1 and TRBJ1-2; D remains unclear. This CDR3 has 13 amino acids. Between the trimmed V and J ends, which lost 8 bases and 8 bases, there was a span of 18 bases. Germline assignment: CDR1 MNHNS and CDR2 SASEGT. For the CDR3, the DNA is TGTGCCAGCTTTACCCTCAGAGGAGGCGGCTACACCTTC. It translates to CASFTLRGGGYTF.

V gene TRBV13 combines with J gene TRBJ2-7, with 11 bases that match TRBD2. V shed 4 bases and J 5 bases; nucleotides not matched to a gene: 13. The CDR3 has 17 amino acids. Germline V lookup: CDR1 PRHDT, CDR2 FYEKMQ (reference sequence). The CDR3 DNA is TGTGCCAGCAGCTCTCTGTCTGTAGCGGGAGGGAGCGACGAGCAGTACTTC. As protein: CASSSLSVAGGSDEQYF. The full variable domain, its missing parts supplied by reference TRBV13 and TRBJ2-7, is AAGVIQSPRHLIKEKRETATLKCYPIPRHDTVYWYQQGPGQDPQFLISFYEKMQSDKGSIPDRFSAQQFSDYHSELNMSSLELGDSALYFCASSSLSVAGGSDEQYFGPGTRLTVT.

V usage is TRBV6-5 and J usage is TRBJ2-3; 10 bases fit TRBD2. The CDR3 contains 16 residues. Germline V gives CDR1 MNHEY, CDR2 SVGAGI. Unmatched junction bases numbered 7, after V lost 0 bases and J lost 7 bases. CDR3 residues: CASSYSSGGASYTQYF. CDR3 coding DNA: TGTGCCAGCAGTTACTCGAGCGGGGGGGCTTCATATACGCAGTATTTT.

CDR3 loop: CASSLDRGSEQFF. CDR3 nucleotides: TGTGCCAGCAGCTTAGATCGGGGTAGTGAGCAGTTCTTC. The rearrangement joins TRBV11-3 to TRBJ2-1; D is possibly TRBD2 (5 bases). The germline CDR1 and CDR2 sequences are SGHNT and YENEEA. Deletions cut 0 bases from V and 9 bases from J, with 9 bases between. The CDR3 covers 13 residues.

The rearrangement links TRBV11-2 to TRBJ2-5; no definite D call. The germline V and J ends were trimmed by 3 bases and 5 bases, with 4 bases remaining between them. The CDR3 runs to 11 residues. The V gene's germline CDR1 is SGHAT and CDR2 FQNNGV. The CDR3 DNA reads TGTGCCAGCAGCTTGGGGGAGACCCAGTACTTC. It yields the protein CASSLGETQYF.

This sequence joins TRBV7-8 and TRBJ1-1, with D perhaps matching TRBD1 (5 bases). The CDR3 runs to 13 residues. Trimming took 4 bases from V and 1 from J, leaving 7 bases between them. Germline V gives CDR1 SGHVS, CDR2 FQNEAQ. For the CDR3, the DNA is TGTGCCAGCAGCTCCGGACAGAACACTGAAGCTTTCTTT. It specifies CASSSGQNTEAFF.

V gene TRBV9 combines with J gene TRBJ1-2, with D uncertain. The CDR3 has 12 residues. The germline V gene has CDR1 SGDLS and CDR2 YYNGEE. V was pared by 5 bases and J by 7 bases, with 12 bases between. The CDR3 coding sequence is TGTGCCAGCAGGGACCCCGACGCTGGCTACACCTTC. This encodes CASRDPDAGYTF.

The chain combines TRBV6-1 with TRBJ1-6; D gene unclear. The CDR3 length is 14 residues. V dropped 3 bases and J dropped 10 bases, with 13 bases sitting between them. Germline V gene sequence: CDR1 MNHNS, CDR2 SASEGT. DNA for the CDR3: TGTGCCAGCAGTGACACAGCCTCGAGGTCACCCCTCCACTTT. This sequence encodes CASSDTASRSPLHF.

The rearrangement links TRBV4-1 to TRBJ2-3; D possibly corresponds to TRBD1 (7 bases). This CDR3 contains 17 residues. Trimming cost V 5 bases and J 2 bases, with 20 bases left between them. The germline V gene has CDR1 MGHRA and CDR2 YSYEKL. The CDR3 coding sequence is TGCGCCAGCAGCGACTACAGGGGAGGAGTGAACACAGATACGCAGTATTTT. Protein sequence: CASSDYRGGVNTDTQYF.

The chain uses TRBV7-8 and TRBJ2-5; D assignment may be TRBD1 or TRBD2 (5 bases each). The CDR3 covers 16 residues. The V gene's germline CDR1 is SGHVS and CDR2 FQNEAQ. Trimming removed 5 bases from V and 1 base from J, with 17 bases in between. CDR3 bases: TGTGCCAGCAGCGGGGTGGGGGTTTGGGGCCAAGAGACCCAGTACTTC. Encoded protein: CASSGVGVWGQETQYF. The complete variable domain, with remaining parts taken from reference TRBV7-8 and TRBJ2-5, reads GAGVSQSPRYKVAKRGQDVALRCDPISGHVSLFWYQQALGQGPEFLTYFQNEAQLDKSGLPSDRFFAERPEGSVSTLKIQRTQQEDSAVYLCASSGVGVWGQETQYFGPGTRLLVL.

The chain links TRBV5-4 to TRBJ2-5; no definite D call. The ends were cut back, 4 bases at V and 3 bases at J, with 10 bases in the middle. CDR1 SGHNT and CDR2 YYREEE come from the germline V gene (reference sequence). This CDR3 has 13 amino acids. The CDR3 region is CASSPLDKETQYF. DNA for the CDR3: TGTGCCAGCAGCCCCCTTGATAAAGAGACCCAGTACTTC. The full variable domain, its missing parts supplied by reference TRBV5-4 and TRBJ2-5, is ETGVTQSPTHLIKTRGQQVTLRCSSQSGHNTVSWYQQALGQGPQFIFQYYREEENGRGNFPPRFSGLQFPNYSSELNVNALELDDSALYLCASSPLDKETQYFGPGTRLLVL.

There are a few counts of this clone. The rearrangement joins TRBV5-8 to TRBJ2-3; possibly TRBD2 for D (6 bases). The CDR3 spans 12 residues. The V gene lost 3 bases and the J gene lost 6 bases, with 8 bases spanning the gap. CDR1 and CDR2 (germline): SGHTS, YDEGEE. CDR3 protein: CASSWGVDTQYF. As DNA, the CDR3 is TGTGCCAGCAGCTGGGGGGTCGATACGCAGTATTTT.

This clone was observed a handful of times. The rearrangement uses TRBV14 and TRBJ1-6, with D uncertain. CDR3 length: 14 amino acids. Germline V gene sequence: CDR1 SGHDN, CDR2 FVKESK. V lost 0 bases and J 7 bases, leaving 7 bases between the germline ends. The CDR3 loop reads CASSQDLGNSPLHF. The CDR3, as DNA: TGTGCCAGCAGCCAAGATTTGGGGAATTCACCCCTCCACTTT.

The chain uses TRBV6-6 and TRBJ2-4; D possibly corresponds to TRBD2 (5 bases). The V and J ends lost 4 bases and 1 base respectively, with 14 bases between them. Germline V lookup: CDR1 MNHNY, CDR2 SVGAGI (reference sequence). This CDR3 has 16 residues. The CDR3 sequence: CASSFVNGKAKNIQYF. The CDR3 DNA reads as TGTGCCAGCAGTTTTGTAAACGGGAAGGCCAAAAACATTCAGTACTTC.

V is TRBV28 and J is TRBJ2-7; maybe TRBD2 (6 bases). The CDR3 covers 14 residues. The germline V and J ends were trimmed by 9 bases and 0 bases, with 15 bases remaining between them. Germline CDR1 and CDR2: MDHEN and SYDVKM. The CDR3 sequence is CASQAGGSSYEQYF. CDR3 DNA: TGTGCCAGTCAAGCGGGCGGTAGCTCCTACGAGCAGTACTTC.

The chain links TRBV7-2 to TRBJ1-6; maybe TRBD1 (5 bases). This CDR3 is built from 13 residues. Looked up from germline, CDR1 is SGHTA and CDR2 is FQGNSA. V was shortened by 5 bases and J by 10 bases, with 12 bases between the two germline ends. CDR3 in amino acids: CASSMTELSPLHF. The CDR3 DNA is TGTGCCAGCAGCATGACAGAGTTGTCACCCCTCCACTTT.

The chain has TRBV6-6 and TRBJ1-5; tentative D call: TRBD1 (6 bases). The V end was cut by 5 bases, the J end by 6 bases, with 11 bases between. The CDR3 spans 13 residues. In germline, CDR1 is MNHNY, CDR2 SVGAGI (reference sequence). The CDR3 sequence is CASSGGAGQPQHF. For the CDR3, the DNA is TGTGCCAGCAGTGGGGGGGCGGGTCAGCCCCAGCATTTT.

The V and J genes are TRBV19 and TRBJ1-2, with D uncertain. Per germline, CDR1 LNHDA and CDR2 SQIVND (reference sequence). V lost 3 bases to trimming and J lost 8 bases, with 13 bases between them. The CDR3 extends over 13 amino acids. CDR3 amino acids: CASSITDGLGYTF. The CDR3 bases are TGTGCCAGTAGTATCACAGACGGCTTGGGCTACACCTTC.

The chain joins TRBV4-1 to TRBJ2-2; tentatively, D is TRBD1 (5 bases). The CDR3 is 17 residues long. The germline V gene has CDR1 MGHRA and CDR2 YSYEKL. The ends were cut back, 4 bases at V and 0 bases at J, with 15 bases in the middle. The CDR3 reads CASSRSTGQANTGELFF. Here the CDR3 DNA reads TGCGCCAGCAGCCGCAGCACTGGACAAGCGAACACCGGGGAGCTGTTTTTT.